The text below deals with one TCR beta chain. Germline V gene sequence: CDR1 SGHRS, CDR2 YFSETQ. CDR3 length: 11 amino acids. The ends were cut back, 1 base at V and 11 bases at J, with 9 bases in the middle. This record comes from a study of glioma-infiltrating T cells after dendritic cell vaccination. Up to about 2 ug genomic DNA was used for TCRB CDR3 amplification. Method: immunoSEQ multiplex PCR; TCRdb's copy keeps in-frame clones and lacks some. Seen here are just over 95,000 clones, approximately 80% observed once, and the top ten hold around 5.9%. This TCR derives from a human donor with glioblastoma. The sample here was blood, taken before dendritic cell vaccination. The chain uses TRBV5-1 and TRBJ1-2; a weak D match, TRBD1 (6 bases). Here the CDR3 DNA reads TGCGCCAGCAGCTTGACAGGGTCTTACACCTTC. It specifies CASSLTGSYTF.